The clone carrying this TCR beta chain was picked up a small number of times. This record comes from a study of CD8+CD57+ T cells in acquired aplastic anemia. At the level of the study: Sorting CD4+ and CD8+ cells gave DNA averaging around 3 ug.

Genomic DNA, the template, was used for profiling of the TCR beta VDJ and CDR3. One entry per CDR3 protein, called by TCRdb with MiXCR from the reads. The sample contains a few hundred thousand distinct CDR3 sequences, 70% to 85% of which appear only once. Patients who underwent sequencing had shown CD8+CD57+ cell expansion by flow cytometry. Severe acquired aplastic anemia was the diagnosis recorded for all patients. Patients were therapy-naive when their blood was sampled. The clonotype originates from a human donor with aplastic anemia. Sequenced: sorted CD4+, CD8+, or CD8+CD57+ T cells (not recorded which) from PBMCs.

The CDR3 is CASSFEGGGGSEEQFF. The CDR3 DNA follows: TGTGCCAGCAGCTTTGAGGGAGGCGGGGGGAGCGAGGAGCAGTTCTTC. V gene TRBV9 combines with J gene TRBJ2-1, with 8 bases fitting TRBD2. CDR3 length: 16 amino acids. The germline gives CDR1 SGDLS, CDR2 YYNGEE. The trim removed 4 bases at V and 10 bases at J, leaving 16 bases unmatched.